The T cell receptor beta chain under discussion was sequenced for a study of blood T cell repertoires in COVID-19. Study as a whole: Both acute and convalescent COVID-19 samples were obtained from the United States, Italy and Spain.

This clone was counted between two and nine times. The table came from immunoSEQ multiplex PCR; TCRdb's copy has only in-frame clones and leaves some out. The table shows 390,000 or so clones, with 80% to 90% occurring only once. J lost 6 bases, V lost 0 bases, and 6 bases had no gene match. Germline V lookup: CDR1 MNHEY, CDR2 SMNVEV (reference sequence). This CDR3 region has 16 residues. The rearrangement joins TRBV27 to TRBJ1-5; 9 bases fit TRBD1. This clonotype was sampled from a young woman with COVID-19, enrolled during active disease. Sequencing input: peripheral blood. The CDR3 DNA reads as TGTGCCAGCAGTTTATCGATGACAGGGGGTTTTCAGCCCCAGCATTTT. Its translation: CASSLSMTGGFQPQHF.